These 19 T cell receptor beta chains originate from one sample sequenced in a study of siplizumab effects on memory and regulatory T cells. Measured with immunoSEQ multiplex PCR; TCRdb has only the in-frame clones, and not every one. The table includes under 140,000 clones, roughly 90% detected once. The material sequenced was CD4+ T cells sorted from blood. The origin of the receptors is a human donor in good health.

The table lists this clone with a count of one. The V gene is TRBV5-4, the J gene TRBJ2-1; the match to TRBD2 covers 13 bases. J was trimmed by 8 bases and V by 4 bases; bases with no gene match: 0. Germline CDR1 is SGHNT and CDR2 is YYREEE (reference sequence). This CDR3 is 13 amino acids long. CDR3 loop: CASSGLAGDEQFF. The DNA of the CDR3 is TGTGCCAGCAGCGGACTAGCGGGAGATGAGCAGTTCTTC.

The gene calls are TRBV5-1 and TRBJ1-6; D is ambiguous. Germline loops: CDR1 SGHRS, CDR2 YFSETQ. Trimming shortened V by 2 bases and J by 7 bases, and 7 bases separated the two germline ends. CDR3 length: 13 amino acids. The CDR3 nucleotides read TGCGCCAGCAGCTTTACAGAGAATTCACCCCTCCACTTT. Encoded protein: CASSFTENSPLHF.

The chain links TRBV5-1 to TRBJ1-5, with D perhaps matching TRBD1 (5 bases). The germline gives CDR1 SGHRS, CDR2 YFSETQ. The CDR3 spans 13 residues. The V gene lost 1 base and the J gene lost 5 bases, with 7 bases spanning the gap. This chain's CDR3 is CASSLTTDQPQHF. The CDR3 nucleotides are TGCGCCAGCAGCTTGACGACAGATCAGCCCCAGCATTTT.

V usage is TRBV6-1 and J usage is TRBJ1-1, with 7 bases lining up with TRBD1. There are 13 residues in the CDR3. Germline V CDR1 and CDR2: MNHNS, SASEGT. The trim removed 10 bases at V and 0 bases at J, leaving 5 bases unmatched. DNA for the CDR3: TGTGCCATCGACAGGGCCCTGAACACTGAAGCTTTCTTT. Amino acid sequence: CAIDRALNTEAFF.

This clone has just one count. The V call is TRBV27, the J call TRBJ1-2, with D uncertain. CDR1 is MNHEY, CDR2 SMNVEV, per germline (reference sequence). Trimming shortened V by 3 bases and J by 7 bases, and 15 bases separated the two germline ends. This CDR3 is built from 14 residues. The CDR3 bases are TGTGCCAGCAGTTTGGATTGGCAGGCCTCTGGCTACACCTTC. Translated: CASSLDWQASGYTF.

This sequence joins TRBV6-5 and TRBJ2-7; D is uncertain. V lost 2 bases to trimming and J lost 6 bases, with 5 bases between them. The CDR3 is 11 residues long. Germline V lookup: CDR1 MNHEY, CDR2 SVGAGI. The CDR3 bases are TGTGCCAGCAGTTACGATACCGAGCAGTACTTC. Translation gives CASSYDTEQYF.

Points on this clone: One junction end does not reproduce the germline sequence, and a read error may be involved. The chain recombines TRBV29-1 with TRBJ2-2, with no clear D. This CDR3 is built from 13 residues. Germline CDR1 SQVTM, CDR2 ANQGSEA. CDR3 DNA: TGCACCGTTGCACGGAACAAGGCCGGGGAGCTGTTTTTT. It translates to CTVARNKAGELFF.

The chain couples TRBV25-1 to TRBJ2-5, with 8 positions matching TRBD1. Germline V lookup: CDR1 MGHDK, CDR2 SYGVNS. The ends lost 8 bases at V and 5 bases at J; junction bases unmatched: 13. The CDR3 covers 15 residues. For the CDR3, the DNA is TGTGCCAGCGTCAGGACAGGGCTAGGAGCTGAGACCCAGTACTTC. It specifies CASVRTGLGAETQYF.

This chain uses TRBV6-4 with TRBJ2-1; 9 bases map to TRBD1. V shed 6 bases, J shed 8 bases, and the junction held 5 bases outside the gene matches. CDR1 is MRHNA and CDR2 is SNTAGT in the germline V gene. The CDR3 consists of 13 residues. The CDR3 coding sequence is TGTGCCAGCAGCGAAGACAGGGGGGATGAGCAGTTCTTC. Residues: CASSEDRGDEQFF.

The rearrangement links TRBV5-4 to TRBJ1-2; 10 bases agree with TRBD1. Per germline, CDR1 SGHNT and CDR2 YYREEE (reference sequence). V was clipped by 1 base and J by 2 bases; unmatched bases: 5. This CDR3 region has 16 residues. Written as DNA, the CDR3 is TGTGCCAGCAGCTTGCCCCCGGGACAGGGGAACTATGGCTACACCTTC. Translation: CASSLPPGQGNYGYTF.

The CDR3 here is CASSPDSMDSHEQYF. The CDR3 DNA reads as TGTGCCAGCAGCCCGGACTCGATGGATTCTCACGAGCAGTACTTC. The chain couples TRBV5-4 to TRBJ2-7; possibly TRBD2 for D (5 bases). The CDR3 has 15 amino acids. CDR1 and CDR2 from the germline V gene are SGHNT and YYREEE (reference sequence). V was shortened by 4 bases and J by 5 bases, with 19 bases between the two germline ends.

Written as DNA, the CDR3 is TGTGCCAGCAGGCCAGACTCTGGGGCCAACGTCCTGACTTTC. Its protein product is CASRPDSGANVLTF. This chain links TRBV2 with TRBJ2-6; D unresolved. The CDR3 is made up of 14 amino acids. V was clipped by 6 bases and J by 0 bases, with 6 bases between them. Germline CDR1 and CDR2: SNHLY and FYNNEI. The full variable domain, rest sourced from reference TRBV2 and TRBJ2-6, is EPEVTQTPSHQVTQMGQEVILRCVPISNHLYFYWYRQILGQKVEFLVSFYNNEISEKSEIFDDQFSVERPDGSNFTLKIRSTKLEDSAMYFCASRPDSGANVLTFGAGSRLTVL.

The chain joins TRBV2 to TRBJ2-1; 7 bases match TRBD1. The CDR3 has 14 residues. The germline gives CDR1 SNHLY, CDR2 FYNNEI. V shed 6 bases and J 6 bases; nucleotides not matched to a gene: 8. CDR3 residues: CASRERGPSNEQFF. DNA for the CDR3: TGTGCCAGCAGAGAAAGGGGGCCTTCCAATGAGCAGTTCTTC.

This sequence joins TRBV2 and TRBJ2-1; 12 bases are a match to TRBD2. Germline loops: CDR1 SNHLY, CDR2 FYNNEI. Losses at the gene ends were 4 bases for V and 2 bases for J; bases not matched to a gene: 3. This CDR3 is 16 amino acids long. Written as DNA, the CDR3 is TGTGCCAGCAGTGTCTCTAGCGGGAGGGCCTACAATGAGCAGTTCTTC. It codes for CASSVSSGRAYNEQFF.

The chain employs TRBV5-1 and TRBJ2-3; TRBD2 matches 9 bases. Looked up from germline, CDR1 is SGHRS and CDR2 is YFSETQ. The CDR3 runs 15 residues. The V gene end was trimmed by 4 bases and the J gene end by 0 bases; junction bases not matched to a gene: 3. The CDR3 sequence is CASSRLADSTDTQYF. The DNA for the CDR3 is TGCGCCAGCAGCCGACTAGCGGATAGCACAGATACGCAGTATTTT.

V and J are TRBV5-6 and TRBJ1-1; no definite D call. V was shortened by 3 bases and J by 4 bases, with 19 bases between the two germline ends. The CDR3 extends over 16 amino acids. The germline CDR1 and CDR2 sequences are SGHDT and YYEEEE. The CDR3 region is CASSSYTARFGTEAFF. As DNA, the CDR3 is TGTGCCAGCAGCTCCTACACGGCTAGGTTTGGCACTGAAGCTTTCTTT. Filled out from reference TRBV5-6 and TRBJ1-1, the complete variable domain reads DAGVTQSPTHLIKTRGQQVTLRCSPKSGHDTVSWYQQALGQGPQFIFQYYEEEERQRGNFPDRFSGHQFPNYSSELNVNALLLGDSALYLCASSSYTARFGTEAFFGQGTRLTVV.

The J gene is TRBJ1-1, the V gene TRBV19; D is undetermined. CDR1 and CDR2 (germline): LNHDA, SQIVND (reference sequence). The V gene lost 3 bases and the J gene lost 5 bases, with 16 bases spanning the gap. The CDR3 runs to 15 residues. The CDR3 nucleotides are TGTGCCAGTAGTATGGACGGCAGCTGGGGAACTGAAGCTTTCTTT. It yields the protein CASSMDGSWGTEAFF. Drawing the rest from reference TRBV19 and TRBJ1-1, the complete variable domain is DGGITQSPKYLFRKEGQNVTLSCEQNLNHDAMYWYRQDPGQGLRLIYYSQIVNDFQKGDIAEGYSVSREKKESFPLTVTSAQKNPTAFYLCASSMDGSWGTEAFFGQGTRLTVV.

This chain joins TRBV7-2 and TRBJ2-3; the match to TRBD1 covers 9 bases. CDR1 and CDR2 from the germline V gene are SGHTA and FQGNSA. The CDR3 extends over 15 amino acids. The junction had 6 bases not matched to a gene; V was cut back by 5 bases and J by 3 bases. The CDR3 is CASSPQGQGTDTQYF. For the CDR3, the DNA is TGTGCCAGCAGCCCCCAAGGACAGGGGACAGATACGCAGTATTTT.

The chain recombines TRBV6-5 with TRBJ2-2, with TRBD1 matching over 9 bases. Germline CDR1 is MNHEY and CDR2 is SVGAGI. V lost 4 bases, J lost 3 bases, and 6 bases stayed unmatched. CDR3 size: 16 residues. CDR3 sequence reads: CASSFGQGPYTGELFF. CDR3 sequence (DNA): TGTGCCAGCAGTTTCGGACAGGGGCCTTACACCGGGGAGCTGTTTTTT.